The subject of this entry is one T cell receptor (beta chain). This entry is derived from a study of CD8 T cells in Susac syndrome. With 2 bases clipped from V and 7 bases from J, the junction kept 9 bases outside the gene matches. CDR1 and CDR2 (germline): KGHSH, LQKENI. The CDR3 is 16 amino acids. Reverse transcription of roughly 0.5 to 1 ug RNA was carried out with random hexamers. TCR beta CDR3 was amplified by immunoSEQ covering 54 Vbeta and 13 Jbeta. From the immunoSEQ multiplex PCR reads, TCRdb called clonotypes with MiXCR, one entry per CDR3 protein. The sample lists around 150,000 distinct CDR3 sequences, roughly 95% seen once, with about 0.095% in the top ten.

The V call is TRBV18, the J call TRBJ2-7; 12 bases map to TRBD2. Specimen: CD4+ T cells from PBMCs. The sequence derives from a human donor with multiple sclerosis. The chain's CDR3 is CASSPISSGRAGEQYF. In DNA form, the CDR3 reads TGTGCCAGCTCACCAATCTCTAGCGGGAGGGCGGGTGAGCAGTACTTC.